This TCR beta chain was obtained from a study of T cells in women clearing cervical HPV infection. Study summary: Case blood was drawn when the lesion was first found; control blood after infection became undetectable. Case blood was drawn a median approximately 150 days after lesion detection. Study-wide findings and caveats: TRBV6-7 relative abundance averaged 0.11% in cases and approximately 0.15% in controls.

Clones were read by immunoSEQ multiplex PCR, and TCRdb kept only the in-frame ones, dropping some. The listing records 35,000 to 45,000 clones. CDR3 length equals 13 residues. Germline V gene sequence: CDR1 SGHNT, CDR2 YYREEE (reference sequence). The V end lost 0 bases, the J end lost 5 bases, and 8 bases lay between the germline ends. As for this clone: What it binds is not known. The read comes to an end 3 residues before the CDR3 does, leaving the germline J gene to fill in the end.

The receptor was isolated from a woman between 18 and 70 years old with a cervical HPV16 infection that either progressed to CIN3+ or cleared (not recorded which). This rearrangement joins TRBV5-4 to TRBJ2-5; the D gene is possibly TRBD1 (6 bases). What was sequenced was blood buffy coat. The CDR3 loop reads CASSLGQEETQYF. Incomplete CDR3 DNA: TGTGCCAGCAGCTTGGGACAGGAGGAGACC.